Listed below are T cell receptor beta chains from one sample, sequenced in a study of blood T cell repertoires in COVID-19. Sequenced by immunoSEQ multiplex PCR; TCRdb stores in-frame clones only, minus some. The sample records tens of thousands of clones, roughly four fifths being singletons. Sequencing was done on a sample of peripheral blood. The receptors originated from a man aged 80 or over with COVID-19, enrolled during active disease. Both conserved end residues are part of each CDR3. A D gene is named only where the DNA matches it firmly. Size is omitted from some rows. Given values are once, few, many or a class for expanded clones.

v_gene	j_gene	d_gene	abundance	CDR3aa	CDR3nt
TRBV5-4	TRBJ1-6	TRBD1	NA	CASRLGTAYNSPLHF	TGTGCCTCACGTCTAGGGACAGCTTATAATTCACCCCTCCACTTT
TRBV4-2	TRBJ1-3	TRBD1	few	CASSQTGVGNTIYF	TGTGCCAGCAGCCAAACAGGGGTGGGAAACACCATATATTTT
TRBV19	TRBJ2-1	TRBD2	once	CASSLGLVEWSEQFF	TGTGCCAGTAGCCTCGGACTAGTTGAGTGGTCTGAGCAGTTCTTC
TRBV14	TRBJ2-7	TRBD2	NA	CASSQGLAHYEQYF	TGTGCCAGCAGCCAGGGACTAGCTCACTACGAGCAGTACTTC
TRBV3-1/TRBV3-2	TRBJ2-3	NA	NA	CASSQGRDVTDTQYF	TGTGCCAGCAGCCAGGGGCGGGATGTCACAGATACGCAGTATTTT
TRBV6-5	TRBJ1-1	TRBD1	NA	CARQGQGATDTEAFF	TGTGCCAGGCAGGGCCAGGGGGCTACGGACACTGAAGCTTTCTTT
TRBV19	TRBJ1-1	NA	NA	CASSIAYTEAFF	TGTGCCAGTAGTATTGCGTACACTGAAGCTTTCTTT
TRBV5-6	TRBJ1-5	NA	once	CASSFFTVSQPQHF	TGTGCCAGCAGCTTCTTCACAGTGAGTCAGCCCCAGCATTTT
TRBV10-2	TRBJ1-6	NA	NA	CASGEVRDYNSPLHF	TGCGCCAGCGGGGAGGTCCGCGACTATAATTCACCCCTCCACTTT
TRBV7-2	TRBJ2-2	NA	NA	CASSLQGVTGELFF	TGTGCCAGCAGCTTACAGGGTGTCACCGGGGAGCTGTTTTTT
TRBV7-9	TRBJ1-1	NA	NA	CASSLGGLNTEAFF	TGTGCCAGCAGCTTAGGAGGGTTGAACACTGAAGCTTTCTTT
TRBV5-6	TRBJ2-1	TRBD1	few	CASSLAGTDHNEQFF	TGTGCCAGCAGCTTGGCCGGGACAGACCACAATGAGCAGTTCTTC
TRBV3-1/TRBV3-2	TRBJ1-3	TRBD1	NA	CASSRTLQGKGGNTIYF	TGTGCCAGCAGCCGAACATTACAGGGGAAAGGTGGAAACACCATATATTTT
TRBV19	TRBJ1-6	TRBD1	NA	CASGQGAWNSPLHF	TGTGCCAGTGGACAGGGCGCCTGGAATTCACCCCTCCACTTT
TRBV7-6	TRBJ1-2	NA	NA	CASSLARVDRTTNYGYTF	TGTGCCAGCAGCTTAGCGCGGGTGGACCGAACGACTAACTATGGCTACACCTTC
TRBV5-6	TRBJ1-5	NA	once	CASSLGEGVSNQPQHF	TGTGCCAGCAGCTTGGGGGAGGGGGTTAGCAATCAGCCCCAGCATTTT
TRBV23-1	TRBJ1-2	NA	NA	CASQSGPYRSFYGYTF	TGCGCCAGCCAGTCGGGCCCCTACAGGAGCTTCTATGGCTACACCTTC
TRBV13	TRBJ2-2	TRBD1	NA	CASSLDRGPTGELFF	TGTGCCAGCAGCCTGGACAGGGGGCCAACCGGGGAGCTGTTTTTT
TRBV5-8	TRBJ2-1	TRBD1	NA	CASSSGTDLYNEQFF	TGTGCCAGCAGCTCCGGGACAGACTTGTACAATGAGCAGTTCTTC
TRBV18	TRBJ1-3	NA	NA	CASSPPGDTIYF	TGTGCCAGCTCACCACCCGGTGACACCATATATTTT
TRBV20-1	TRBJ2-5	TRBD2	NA	CSASLTSGPQTQYF	TGCAGTGCTAGTTTGACTAGCGGGCCCCAGACCCAGTACTTC
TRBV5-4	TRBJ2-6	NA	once	CASSPDSGGSGANVLTF	TGTGCCAGCAGTCCCGACTCCGGTGGGTCTGGGGCCAACGTCCTGACTTTC
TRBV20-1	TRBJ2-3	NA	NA	CSAPEEAQYF	TGCAGTGCCCCTGAAGAGGCGCAGTATTTT
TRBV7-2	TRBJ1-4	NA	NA	CASSLVGEKLFF	TGTGCCAGCAGCTTAGTTGGCGAAAAACTGTTTTTT
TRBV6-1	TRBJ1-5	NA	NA	CASSYSSNQPQHF	TGTGCCAGCAGTTATTCTAGCAATCAGCCCCAGCATTTT
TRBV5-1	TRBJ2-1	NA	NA	CASSLLTGMQFF	TGCGCCAGCAGCTTACTTACAGGGATGCAGTTCTTC
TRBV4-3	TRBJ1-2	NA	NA	CASSQESGVWGYTF	TGCGCCAGCAGCCAAGAATCGGGGGTCTGGGGCTACACCTTC
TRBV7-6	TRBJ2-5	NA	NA	CASSAQSQNKGAQYF	TGTGCCAGCAGCGCCCAGTCCCAGAACAAGGGAGCCCAGTACTTC
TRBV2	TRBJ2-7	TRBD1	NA	CASSSPGTGGREQYF	TGTGCCAGCAGTTCCCCCGGGACAGGAGGGCGCGAGCAGTACTTC
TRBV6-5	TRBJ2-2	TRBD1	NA	CASSPLGGAGELFF	TGTGCCAGCAGCCCCCTAGGGGGCGCCGGGGAGCTGTTTTTT
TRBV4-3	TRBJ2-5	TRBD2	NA	CASSQGPSGGVTQYF	TGCGCCAGCAGCCAAGGTCCCAGCGGGGGGGTGACCCAGTACTTC
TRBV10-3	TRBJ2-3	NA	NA	CAISGPESSTDTQYF	TGTGCCATCAGTGGGCCAGAATCTAGCACAGATACGCAGTATTTT
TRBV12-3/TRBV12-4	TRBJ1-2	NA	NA	CASSLTSNYGYTF	TGTGCCAGCAGTTTGACATCGAACTATGGCTACACCTTC
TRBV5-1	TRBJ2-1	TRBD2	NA	CASSFFGTSGGAGRNEQFF	TGCGCCAGCAGCTTCTTTGGGACTAGCGGGGGGGCCGGAAGGAATGAGCAGTTCTTC
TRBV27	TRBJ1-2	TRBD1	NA	CASRGTGLSYGYTF	TGTGCCAGCAGGGGGACAGGGCTGAGCTATGGCTACACCTTC
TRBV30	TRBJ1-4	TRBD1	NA	CAWSPTTGPRGKLFF	TGTGCCTGGAGTCCCACAACAGGGCCCAGGGGGAAGCTGTTTTTT
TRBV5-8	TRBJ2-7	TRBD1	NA	CASSLAGGTYEQYF	TGTGCCAGCAGCTTGGCAGGGGGAACCTACGAGCAGTACTTC
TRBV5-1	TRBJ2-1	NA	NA	CASSLETVRGYNEQFF	TGCGCCAGCAGCTTGGAGACAGTCAGGGGCTACAATGAGCAGTTCTTC
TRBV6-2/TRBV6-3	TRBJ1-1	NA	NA	CASSYTENTEAFF	TGTGCCAGCAGTTACACAGAGAACACTGAAGCTTTCTTT
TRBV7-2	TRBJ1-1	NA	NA	CASSDRQALNTEAFF	TGTGCCAGCAGCGACAGACAGGCCTTGAACACTGAAGCTTTCTTT
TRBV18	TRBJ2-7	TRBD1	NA	CASSPGQGQTYEQYF	TGTGCCAGCTCACCTGGACAGGGCCAAACCTACGAGCAGTACTTC
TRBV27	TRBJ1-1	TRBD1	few	CASSRRGQPMNTEAFF	TGTGCCAGCAGCCGCAGGGGGCAGCCCATGAACACTGAAGCTTTCTTT
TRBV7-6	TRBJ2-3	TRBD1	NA	CASSPYSGTGADTQYF	TGTGCCAGCAGCCCCTACTCGGGGACAGGGGCAGATACGCAGTATTTT
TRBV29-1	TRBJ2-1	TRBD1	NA	CSVEGDRSMDNEQFF	TGCAGCGTTGAGGGGGACAGGTCCATGGACAATGAGCAGTTCTTC
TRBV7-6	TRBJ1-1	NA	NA	CASSLGIGHDTEAFF	TGTGCCAGCAGCTTAGGGATTGGGCATGACACTGAAGCTTTCTTT
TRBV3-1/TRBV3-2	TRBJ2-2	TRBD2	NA	CASSQDWLAGEAGELFF	TGTGCCAGCAGCCAAGATTGGCTAGCGGGAGAGGCCGGGGAGCTGTTTTTT
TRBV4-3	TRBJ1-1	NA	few	CASSQDGVNTEAFF	TGCGCCAGCAGCCAAGATGGAGTGAACACTGAAGCTTTCTTT
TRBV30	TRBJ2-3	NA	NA	CAWSVRSGLPGDTQYF	TGTGCCTGGAGTGTGCGTAGCGGACTTCCTGGAGATACGCAGTATTTT